These 7 T cell receptor beta chains came from one sample sequenced in a study of T cell repertoires in ileal Crohn's disease. Noted time point: proximal margin of the surgical specimen (macroscopically non-inflamed). The assay was immunoSEQ multiplex PCR, and TCRdb's table has in-frame clones only and misses some. Of several thousand clones listed, 70% to 75% are singletons. Sequences were obtained from ileal tissue. The receptor set was obtained from an adult with Crohn's disease.

V usage is TRBV4-3 and J usage is TRBJ2-3; no definite D call. The ends were cut back, 4 bases at V and 4 bases at J, with 12 bases in the middle. The CDR3 has 14 residues. CDR1 LGHNA and CDR2 YSLEER come from the germline V gene. This CDR3 is CASSPLDGPDTQYF. CDR3 sequence (DNA): TGCGCCAGCAGCCCTTTAGATGGTCCAGATACGCAGTATTTT.

The CDR3 DNA sequence: TGTGCCAGAAGCCCCCCGATGAGCTCTGGAAACACCATATATTTT. Translated: CARSPPMSSGNTIYF. The chain uses TRBV5-3 and TRBJ1-3; no clear D. TRBV5-3 is an ORF, and what it does is uncertain. This CDR3 is built from 15 residues. The V gene lost 4 bases and the J gene lost 0 bases, with 11 bases spanning the gap.

This chain connects TRBV6-5 to TRBJ2-6, with a tentative D call TRBD2 (5 bases). The germline CDR1 and CDR2 sequences are MNHEY and SVGAGI. This CDR3 has 15 amino acids. Trimming took 6 bases from V and 0 from J, leaving 9 bases between them. The CDR3 protein is CASSSGFSGANVLTF. The CDR3 nucleotides are TGTGCCAGCAGCTCGGGGTTCTCTGGGGCCAACGTCCTGACTTTC.

V and J are TRBV28 and TRBJ2-5; 7 bases are a match to TRBD1. The J segment lost 0 bases and the V segment lost 5 bases, leaving 6 bases of the junction unmatched. Per germline, CDR1 MDHEN and CDR2 SYDVKM. The CDR3 contains 15 residues. The CDR3 loop is CASSHLTGDQETQYF. CDR3 nucleotide sequence: TGTGCCAGCAGTCACCTAACAGGGGACCAAGAGACCCAGTACTTC. The full variable domain, its missing parts supplied by reference TRBV28 and TRBJ2-5, is DVKVTQSSRYLVKRTGEKVFLECVQDMDHENMFWYRQDPGLGLRLIYFSYDVKMKEKGDIPEGYSVSREKKERFSLILESASTNQTSMYLCASSHLTGDQETQYFGPGTRLLVL.

The chain joins TRBV20-1 to TRBJ2-7, with a possible D match to TRBD1 (5 bases). The CDR3 spans 11 residues. V lost 3 bases to trimming and J lost 3 bases, with 6 bases between them. Germline CDR1 DFQATT, CDR2 SNEGSKA (reference sequence). The CDR3 DNA is TGCAGTGCTAGGGACAACTACGAGCAGTACTTC. Its protein is CSARDNYEQYF.

The sample holds a few counts of this clone. The chain joins TRBV4-3 to TRBJ1-5; D is undetermined. Germline V CDR1 and CDR2: LGHNA, YSLEER. The V end lost 2 bases, the J end lost 7 bases, and 9 bases lay between the germline ends. The CDR3 covers 13 residues. CDR3 amino acids: CASSQWRAQPQHF. Here the CDR3 DNA reads TGCGCCAGCAGCCAATGGAGGGCACAGCCCCAGCATTTT.

About this clone itself: Germline and junction disagree at one end, which may indicate a read error. The chain employs TRBV7-7 and TRBJ2-1, with D possibly being TRBD2 (5 bases). Per the germline V gene, CDR1 is SSHAT and CDR2 is FNYEAQ (reference sequence). The CDR3 is 17 residues long. This chain's CDR3 is CASSLVGRESSYNEQFF. The CDR3 DNA is TGTGCTAGCAGCTTAGTTGGCCGGGAAAGCTCCTACAATGAGCAGTTCTTC.